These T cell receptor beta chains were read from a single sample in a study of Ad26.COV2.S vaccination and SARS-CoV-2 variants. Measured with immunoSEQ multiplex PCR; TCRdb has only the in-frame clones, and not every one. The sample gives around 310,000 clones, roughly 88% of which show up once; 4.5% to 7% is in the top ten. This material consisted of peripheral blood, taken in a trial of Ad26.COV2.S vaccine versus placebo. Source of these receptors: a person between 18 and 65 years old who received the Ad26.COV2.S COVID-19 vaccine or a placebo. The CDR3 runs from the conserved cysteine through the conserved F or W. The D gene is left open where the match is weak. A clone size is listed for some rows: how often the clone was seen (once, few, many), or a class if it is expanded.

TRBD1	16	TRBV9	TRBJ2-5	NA	CASSVAGQGARETQYF	TGTGCCAGCAGCGTAGCAGGACAGGGGGCGAGAGAGACCCAGTACTTC
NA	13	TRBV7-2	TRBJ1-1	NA	CASSRTINTEAFF	TGTGCCAGCAGTAGAACTATTAACACTGAAGCTTTCTTT
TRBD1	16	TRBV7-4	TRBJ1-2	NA	CASSPDRTGEDYGYTF	TGTGCCAGCAGCCCGGACCGTACAGGGGAAGACTATGGCTACACCTTC
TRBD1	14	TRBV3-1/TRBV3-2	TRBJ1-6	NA	CASSLYRGGSPLHF	TGTGCCAGCAGCCTGTACAGGGGTGGTTCACCCCTCCACTTT
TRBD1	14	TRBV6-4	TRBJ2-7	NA	CASTSNRGGYEQYF	TGTGCCAGCACCTCCAACAGGGGCGGCTACGAGCAGTACTTC
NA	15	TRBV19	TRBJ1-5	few	CASSDTGHGNQPQHF	TGTGCCAGTAGCGACACAGGGCACGGCAATCAGCCCCAGCATTTT
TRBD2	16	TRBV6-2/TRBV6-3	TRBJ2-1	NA	CASSYSGSGVNNEQFF	TGTGCCAGCAGTTACTCGGGTAGCGGGGTGAACAATGAGCAGTTCTTC
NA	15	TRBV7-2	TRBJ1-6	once	CASSLPRRGFTPLHF	TGTGCCAGCAGCCTACCCCGAAGGGGTTTTACACCCCTCCACTTT
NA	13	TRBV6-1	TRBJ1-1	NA	CASSRSSPPKAFF	TGTGCCAGCTCTAGGTCTTCTCCCCCAAAAGCTTTCTTT
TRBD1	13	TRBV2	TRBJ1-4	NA	CASRYDSGGKLFF	TGTGCCAGCAGATACGACTCAGGGGGGAAACTGTTTTTT
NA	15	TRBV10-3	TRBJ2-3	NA	CAISDGTWSTDTQYF	TGTGCCATCAGTGACGGGACATGGTCCACAGATACGCAGTATTTT
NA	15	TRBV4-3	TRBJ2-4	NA	CASSQGPLAKNIQYF	TGCGCCAGCAGCCAAGGACCCCTAGCCAAAAACATTCAGTACTTC
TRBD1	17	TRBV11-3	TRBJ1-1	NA	CASSLGTDRARNTEAFF	TGTGCCAGCAGCTTAGGGACGGACAGGGCAAGGAACACTGAAGCTTTCTTT
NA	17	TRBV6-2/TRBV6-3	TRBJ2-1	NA	CASSYGGTTRGNNEQFF	TGTGCCAGCAGTTACGGGGGGACCACACGGGGGAACAATGAGCAGTTCTTC
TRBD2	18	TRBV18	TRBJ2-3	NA	CASSPPVGSGSRTDTQYF	TGTGCCAGCTCACCCCCCGTTGGTAGCGGGAGCCGCACAGATACGCAGTATTTT
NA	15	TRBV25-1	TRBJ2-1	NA	CASTRGLDPYNEQFF	TGTGCCAGCACGAGGGGACTCGACCCCTACAATGAGCAGTTCTTC
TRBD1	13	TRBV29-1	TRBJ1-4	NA	CSAPGQGSEKLFF	TGCAGCGCCCCGGGACAGGGAAGTGAAAAACTGTTTTTT
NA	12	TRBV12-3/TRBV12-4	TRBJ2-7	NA	CASSFGQLEQYF	TGTGCCAGCAGTTTCGGTCAGCTCGAGCAGTACTTC
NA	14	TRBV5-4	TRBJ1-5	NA	CASSLDRSNQPQHF	TGTGCCAGCAGCCTCGACAGGAGCAATCAGCCCCAGCATTTT
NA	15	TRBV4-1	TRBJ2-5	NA	CASSQERGDQATQYF	TGCGCCAGCAGCCAAGAGAGGGGGGACCAAGCGACCCAGTACTTC
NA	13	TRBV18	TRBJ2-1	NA	CASSLGLTDEQFF	TGTGCCAGCTCACTGGGACTGACGGATGAGCAGTTCTTC
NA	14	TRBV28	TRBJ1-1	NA	CASSLPGGAPEAFF	TGTGCCAGCAGTTTACCCGGGGGGGCCCCTGAAGCTTTCTTT
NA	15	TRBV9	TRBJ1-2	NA	CASSVGGGGAYGYTF	TGTGCCAGCAGCGTAGGAGGCGGGGGCGCATATGGCTACACCTTC
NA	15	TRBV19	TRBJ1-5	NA	CASSIRGASNQPQHF	TGTGCCAGTAGTATAAGAGGGGCTAGCAATCAGCCCCAGCATTTT
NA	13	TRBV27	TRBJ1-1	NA	CASSFRSNTEAFF	TGTGCCAGCAGTTTTCGGAGCAACACTGAAGCTTTCTTT
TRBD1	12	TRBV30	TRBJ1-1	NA	CAWDRGDTEAFF	TGTGCCTGGGACAGGGGAGACACTGAAGCTTTCTTT
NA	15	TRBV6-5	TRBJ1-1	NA	CASSYNLASSTEAFF	TGTGCCAGCAGTTACAACTTGGCCAGTAGCACTGAAGCTTTCTTT
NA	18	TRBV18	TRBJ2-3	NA	CASSPPRGTGTSTDTQYF	TGTGCCAGCTCACCCCCCAGAGGAACAGGGACTAGCACAGATACGCAGTATTTT
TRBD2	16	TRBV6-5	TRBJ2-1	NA	CASSFSGGFPSGEQFF	TGTGCCAGCAGTTTTAGCGGGGGTTTTCCATCGGGCGAGCAGTTCTTC
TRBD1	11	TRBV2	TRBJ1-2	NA	CAGQGDYGYTF	TGTGCCGGCCAGGGGGACTATGGCTACACCTTC
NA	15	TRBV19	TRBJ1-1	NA	CASTPWEGQNTEAFF	TGTGCCAGTACCCCCTGGGAGGGCCAGAACACTGAAGCTTTCTTT
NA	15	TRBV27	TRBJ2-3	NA	CASSMTGSSTDTQYF	TGTGCCAGCAGCATGACAGGCTCTAGCACAGATACGCAGTATTTT
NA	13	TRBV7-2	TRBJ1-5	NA	CASSLARGQPQHF	TGTGCCAGCAGCTTAGCGCGGGGTCAGCCCCAGCATTTT
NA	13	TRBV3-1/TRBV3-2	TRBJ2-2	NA	CASRRTTTGELFF	TGTGCCAGCAGGAGGACCACCACCGGGGAGCTGTTTTTT
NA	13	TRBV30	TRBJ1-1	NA	CAWSVSQNTEAFF	TGTGCCTGGAGTGTGTCTCAGAACACTGAAGCTTTCTTT
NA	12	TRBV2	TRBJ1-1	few	CASSAQYTEAFF	TGTGCCAGCAGTGCACAGTACACTGAAGCTTTCTTT
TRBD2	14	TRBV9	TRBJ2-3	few	CASSTGLETDTQYF	TGTGCCAGCAGCACGGGACTAGAGACAGATACGCAGTATTTT
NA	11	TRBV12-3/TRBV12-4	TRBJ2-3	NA	CASSFGNTQYF	TGTGCCAGCAGTTTTGGCAATACGCAGTATTTT
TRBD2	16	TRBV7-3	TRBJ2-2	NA	CASSSTSGANTGELFF	TGTGCCAGCAGCTCTACTAGCGGAGCGAACACCGGGGAGCTGTTTTTT
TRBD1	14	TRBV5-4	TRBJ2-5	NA	CASSLDRGRETQYF	TGTGCCAGCAGCCTTGACAGGGGACGAGAGACCCAGTACTTC
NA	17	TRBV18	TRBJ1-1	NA	CASSPSEAPLMNTEAFF	TGTGCCAGCTCACCATCGGAAGCGCCCCTAATGAACACTGAAGCTTTCTTT